This T cell receptor (beta chain) stems from a study of radiation and T cells in renal cell carcinoma (dated by TCRdb to 2020 to 2021). For context, the study as a whole: Samples were obtained from a clinical trial, in which 15 Gy stereotactic body radiation therapy was delivered to primary renal cell carcinomas and nephrectomy was performed 4 weeks later. In total, 50 to 60 samples underwent TCR beta sequencing: some 26 tumors plus 27 peripheral blood samples. In the 40 to 55 samples combined, some 4,000,000 unique CDR3 nucleotide sequences were found, encoding 2.5 million or so unique CDR3 amino acid sequences. Here is what the overall study found, with its caveats: The single-armed trial design could not address effects of radiation dose or scheduling on the TCR repertoire. Changes in the blood repertoire were not tracked past 4 weeks after treatment. In blood, the top tumor clonotypes increased between baseline and 2 weeks post-radiation and then shrank by 4 weeks, which suggests that tumor-resident clones expanded only transiently. Because no pretreatment tumor biopsies were available, whether clonotypes were present in the tumor at baseline could not be determined.

On this clone itself: The target of this receptor is not known. Per-base quality was not reported, and no clone a single base away is much larger than it.

The immunoSEQ kit was used, according to the manufacturer's recommendations, to generate TCR beta libraries from genomic DNA. Library preparation used a first multiplex PCR with proprietary primers, then a second PCR adding unique barcodes, with bead cleanups after each round. Each sample batch included a kit-provided positive control reaction and a negative control reaction. The final libraries underwent checking on an Agilent 4200 TapeStation D1000 ScreenTape, volumetric pooling, and quantification by qPCR. An Illumina NextSeq500 fitted with a MidOutput 150-cycle cartridge performed the sequencing, running 156 Read1 cycles and 15 Index1 cycles with the kit's custom primers. The pooled library was loaded at approximately 0.96 pM, and about 21% PhiX control was spiked in. The published analysis was carried out like this. The vendor-processed data were analyzed in R, and a clonotype was defined as all T cells that share the same CDR3 nucleotide sequence. In the clone abundance analyses, frequencies were normalized to the 10,000 most abundant clones in each sample. Public T cell clones, averaging fewer than five per sample, were removed before analysis. A difference in abundance of at least 32-fold between compartments was used to define tumor-enriched and baseline blood-enriched clonotypes. Clonotypes expanded or contracted between blood time points were identified with a beta-binomial differential abundance model. Similarity between tumor and blood repertoires was quantified using the Baroni-Urbani and Buser coefficient, and groups were compared with two-tailed Wilcoxon tests in R. As stored in TCRdb, this immuneACCESS dataset retains in-frame rearrangements with V and J assigned. A fraction of the clones does not appear; measured against another copy, unresolved V genes explain less than half of the discrepancy, and the remainder lacks a known reason. V and J calls and clone size are as listed in that table; D and trimming were resolved from the DNA. The sample table holds roughly 130,000 clones, of which around four fifths were seen once. The ten most abundant clones make up 1.5% to 2% of the sample.

Its CDR3 holds 15 amino acids, cysteine through phenylalanine. Just CDR3 DNA is preserved here, 45 bases in frame from base 1. The germline V gene yields MGHRA for CDR1 and YSYEKL for CDR2. V sheds 1 base and J sheds 6 bases, leaving 16 bases between their ends. The sample's time point, from its label and the paper: blood 2 weeks post-SBRT. According to the study, the label for this sample's treatment or condition signals: 15 Gy SBRT to primary tumor, nephrectomy 4 weeks later. To follow tumor-enriched clonotypes, peripheral blood was collected serially from radiation-treated patients at baseline and again at 2 weeks and 4 weeks after SBRT. Renal cell carcinoma with clear cell pathology was present in all patients. The QIAamp DNA Blood Mini Kit (Qiagen) was used to prepare genomic DNA for TCR sequencing. The analyses included only samples that passed all quality control checks.

The sequence derives from a woman aged 55-69 years with renal cell carcinoma. Sequencing used blood, obtained from a patient whose treatment included radiotherapy and nephrectomy. Here the chain combines TRBV4-1 and TRBJ2-7; TRBD2 might be the D gene, on 6 matching bases. The nucleotide sequence is TGCGCCAGCAGCCAAGCGGGAGCGCCGCCAAGCGAGCAGTACTTC. Its coded protein is CASSQAGAPPSEQYF.